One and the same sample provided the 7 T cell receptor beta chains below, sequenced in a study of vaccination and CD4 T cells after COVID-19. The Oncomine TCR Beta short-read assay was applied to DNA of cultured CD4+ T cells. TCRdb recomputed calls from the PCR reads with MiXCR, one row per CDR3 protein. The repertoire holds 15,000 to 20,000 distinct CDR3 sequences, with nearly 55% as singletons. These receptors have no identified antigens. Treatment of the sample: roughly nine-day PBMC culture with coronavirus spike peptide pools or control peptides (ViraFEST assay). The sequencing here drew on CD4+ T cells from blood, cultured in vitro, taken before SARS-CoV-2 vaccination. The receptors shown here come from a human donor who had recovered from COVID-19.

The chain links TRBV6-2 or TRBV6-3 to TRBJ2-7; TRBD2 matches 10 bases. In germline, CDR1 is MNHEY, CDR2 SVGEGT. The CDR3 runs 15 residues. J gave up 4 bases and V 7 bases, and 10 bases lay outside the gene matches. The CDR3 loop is CASTKRGGSTYEQYF. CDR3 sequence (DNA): TGTGCCAGCACAAAGCGGGGGGGGTCAACTTACGAGCAGTACTTC.

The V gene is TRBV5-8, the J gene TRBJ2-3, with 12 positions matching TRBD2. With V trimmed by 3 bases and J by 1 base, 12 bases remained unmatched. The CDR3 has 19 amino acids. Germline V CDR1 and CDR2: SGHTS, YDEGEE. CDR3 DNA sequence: TGTGCCAGCAGCTCCGGACTAGCGGGAACCAACGGCGGCACAGATACGCAGTATTTT. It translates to CASSSGLAGTNGGTDTQYF. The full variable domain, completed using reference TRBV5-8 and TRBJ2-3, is EAGVTQSPTHLIKTRGQQATLRCSPISGHTSVYWYQQALGLGLQFLLWYDEGEERNRGNFPPRFSGRQFPNYSSELNVNALELEDSALYLCASSSGLAGTNGGTDTQYFGPGTRLTVL.

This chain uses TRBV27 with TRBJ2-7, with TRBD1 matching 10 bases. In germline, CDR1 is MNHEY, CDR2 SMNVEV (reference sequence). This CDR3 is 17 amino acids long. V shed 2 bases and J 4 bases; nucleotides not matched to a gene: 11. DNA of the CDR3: TGTGCCAGCAGTTTAGAGCTGGGGACAGGGGCCCGGTACGAGCAGTACTTC. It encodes CASSLELGTGARYEQYF.

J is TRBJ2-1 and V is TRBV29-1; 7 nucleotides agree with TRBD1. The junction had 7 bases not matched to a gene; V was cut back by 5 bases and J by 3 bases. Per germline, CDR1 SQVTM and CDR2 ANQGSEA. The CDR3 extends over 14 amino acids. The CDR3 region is CSVLNRGFYNEQFF. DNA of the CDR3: TGCAGCGTTCTTAACAGGGGCTTCTACAATGAGCAGTTCTTC.

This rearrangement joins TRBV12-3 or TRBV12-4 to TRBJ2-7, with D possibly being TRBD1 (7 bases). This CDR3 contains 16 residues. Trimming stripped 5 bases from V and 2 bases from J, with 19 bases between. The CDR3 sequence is CASSRELTGSTYEQYF. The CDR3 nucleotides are TGTGCCAGCAGTCGGGAGCTGACAGGGTCCACCTACGAGCAGTACTTC.

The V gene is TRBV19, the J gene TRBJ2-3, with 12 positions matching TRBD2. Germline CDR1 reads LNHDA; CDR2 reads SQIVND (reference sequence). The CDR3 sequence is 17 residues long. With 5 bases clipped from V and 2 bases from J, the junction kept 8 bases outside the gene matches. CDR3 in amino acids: CASSGTSGRLATDTQYF. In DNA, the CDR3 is TGTGCCAGTAGTGGTACTAGCGGGAGGTTGGCCACAGATACGCAGTATTTT.

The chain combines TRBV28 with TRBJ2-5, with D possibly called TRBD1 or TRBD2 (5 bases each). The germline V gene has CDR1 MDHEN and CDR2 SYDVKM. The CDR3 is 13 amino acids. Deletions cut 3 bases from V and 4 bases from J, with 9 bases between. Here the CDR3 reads CASSFSGTETQYF. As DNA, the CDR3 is TGTGCCAGCAGTTTCTCCGGGACAGAGACCCAGTACTTC.